The clone carrying this T cell receptor (beta chain) appeared a single time. Its target is unknown. Trimming removed 6 bases from V and 5 bases from J, with 17 bases in between. CDR3 length equals 14 residues. The germline CDR1 and CDR2 sequences are SGHAT and FQNNGV. This specimen comes from a study of shared clonotypes between healthy human individuals. For the study at large: Per donor, CD8 memory used one plate, CD8 naive used two, CD4 memory used three and CD4 naive used three. Regarding the study as a whole: Clonotypes which were not shared had lower generation probabilities than clonotypes that all four donors shared.

Here immunoSEQ multiplex PCR was the method, and the copy in TCRdb shows in-frame clones only, minus some. The sample shows fewer than 800,000 clones, just over 90% of them seen only once. CD45RO negativity and positive selection for CCR7 defined naive CD8 cells, a population that excluded terminally differentiated effector memory CD45RA+ cells. V usage is TRBV11-2 and J usage is TRBJ2-7, with D maybe TRBD2 (7 bases). The sequenced sample consisted of naive CD8+ T cells sorted from blood. The receptor was derived from a man aged 30 to 39 in good health. The CDR3 region is CASRKWGGRNEQYF. The DNA for the CDR3 is TGTGCCAGCAGGAAGTGGGGGGGGCGCAACGAGCAGTACTTC.